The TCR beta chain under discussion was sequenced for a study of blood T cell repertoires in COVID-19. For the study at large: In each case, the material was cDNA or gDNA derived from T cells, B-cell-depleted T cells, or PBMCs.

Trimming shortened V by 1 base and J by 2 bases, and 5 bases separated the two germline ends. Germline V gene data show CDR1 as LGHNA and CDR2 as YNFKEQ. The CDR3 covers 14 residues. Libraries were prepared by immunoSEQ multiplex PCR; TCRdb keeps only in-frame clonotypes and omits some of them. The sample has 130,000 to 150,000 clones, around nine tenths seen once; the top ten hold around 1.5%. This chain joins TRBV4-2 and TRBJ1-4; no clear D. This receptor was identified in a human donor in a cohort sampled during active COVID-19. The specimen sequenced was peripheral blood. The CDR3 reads CASSQGATNEKLFF. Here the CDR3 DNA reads TGTGCCAGCAGCCAAGGGGCGACTAATGAAAAACTGTTTTTT.